This T cell receptor beta chain was identified during a study of shared clonotypes between healthy human individuals. Overall study findings and caveats: Among non-shared clonotypes, generation probabilities were lower than among those shared by all four donors. When naive CD4 clonotypes were compared across a few donors, around 4.6% were shared.

A note on this clone: No antigen is known for it.

CDR3 length equals 15 residues. CDR1 and CDR2 (germline): WSHSY, SAAADI. The ends were cut back, 5 bases at V and 4 bases at J, with 14 bases in the middle. Genomic DNA from each subset was divided evenly over several immunoSEQ plates. The sorted-subset replicate PCRs were given roughly 190 ng DNA, which is approximately 30,000 T cell genomes. TCRdb's copy holds only in-frame clones and misses some; the assay was immunoSEQ multiplex PCR. The table has roughly 1 million clones, 65% to 80% seen once. Sequenced sample: memory CD4+ T cells sorted from blood. This sample's subset: CD45RA-negative fraction. The receptor was isolated from a man between 18 and 29 years old in good health. V gene TRBV10-2 combines with J gene TRBJ2-2; D possibly uses TRBD1 or TRBD2 (5 bases each). The CDR3 DNA sequence: TGCGCCAGCAGTAACACTGGGACCGGCACCGGGGAGCTGTTTTTT. Translated, it gives CASSNTGTGTGELFF.